This passage covers 4 T cell receptor beta chains from one sample sequenced in a study of blood T cell repertoires in COVID-19. Assay used: immunoSEQ multiplex PCR; TCRdb lists only in-frame clones, some missing. The sample holds a few hundred thousand clones, 87% seen once. Sequencing was carried out using PBMCs or T cells enriched from blood (not recorded which). These receptors were obtained from a woman between 18 and 29 years old who had recovered from COVID-19.

The J gene is TRBJ2-2, the V gene TRBV9, with TRBD2 matching over 13 bases. With 3 bases clipped from V and 4 bases from J, the junction kept 12 bases outside the gene matches. CDR1 SGDLS and CDR2 YYNGEE come from the germline V gene. The CDR3 extends over 19 amino acids. CDR3 sequence: CASSAGLAGAFSGTGELFF. The CDR3 DNA follows: TGTGCCAGCAGCGCCGGACTAGCGGGGGCCTTCTCCGGCACCGGGGAGCTGTTTTTT. Filled out from reference TRBV9 and TRBJ2-2, the complete variable domain reads DSGVTQTPKHLITATGQRVTLRCSPRSGDLSVYWYQQSLDQGLQFLIQYYNGEERAKGNILERFSAQQFPDLHSELNLSSLELGDSALYFCASSAGLAGAFSGTGELFFGEGSRLTVL.

The chain carries TRBV5-4 and TRBJ2-7, with D perhaps TRBD2 (6 bases). This CDR3 is built from 20 residues. V lost 3 bases to trimming and J lost 0 bases, with 28 bases between them. CDR1 and CDR2 (germline): SGHNT, YYREEE (reference sequence). CDR3 bases: TGTGCCAGCAGCTCGAGGGGCGTAGCGGATAAAATCCTTAGCTCCTACGAGCAGTACTTC. It translates to CASSSRGVADKILSSYEQYF. The variable domain in full, completed from reference TRBV5-4 and TRBJ2-7, reads ETGVTQSPTHLIKTRGQQVTLRCSSQSGHNTVSWYQQALGQGPQFIFQYYREEENGRGNFPPRFSGLQFPNYSSELNVNALELDDSALYLCASSSRGVADKILSSYEQYFGPGTRLTVT.

The genes are TRBV7-7 and TRBJ2-1; 10 bases are a match to TRBD1. The CDR3 runs 17 residues. Trimming took 5 bases from V and 4 from J; bases not matched to a gene: 11. The germline V gene encodes CDR1 SSHAT and CDR2 FNYEAQ (reference sequence). Written as DNA, the CDR3 is TGTGCCAGCAGCCGATCCGCGGACAGGGGGGCGTACAATGAGCAGTTCTTC. This codes for CASSRSADRGAYNEQFF.

The rearrangement joins TRBV11-2 to TRBJ1-2; the D gene is possibly TRBD1 (5 bases). Germline V CDR1 and CDR2: SGHAT, FQNNGV. The length of the CDR3 is 15 residues. Between the trimmed V and J ends, which lost 3 bases and 4 bases, there was a span of 15 bases. CDR3 sequence reads: CASSLRGEGGYGYTF. In DNA form, the CDR3 reads TGTGCCAGCAGCTTGAGAGGGGAGGGCGGCTATGGCTACACCTTC.